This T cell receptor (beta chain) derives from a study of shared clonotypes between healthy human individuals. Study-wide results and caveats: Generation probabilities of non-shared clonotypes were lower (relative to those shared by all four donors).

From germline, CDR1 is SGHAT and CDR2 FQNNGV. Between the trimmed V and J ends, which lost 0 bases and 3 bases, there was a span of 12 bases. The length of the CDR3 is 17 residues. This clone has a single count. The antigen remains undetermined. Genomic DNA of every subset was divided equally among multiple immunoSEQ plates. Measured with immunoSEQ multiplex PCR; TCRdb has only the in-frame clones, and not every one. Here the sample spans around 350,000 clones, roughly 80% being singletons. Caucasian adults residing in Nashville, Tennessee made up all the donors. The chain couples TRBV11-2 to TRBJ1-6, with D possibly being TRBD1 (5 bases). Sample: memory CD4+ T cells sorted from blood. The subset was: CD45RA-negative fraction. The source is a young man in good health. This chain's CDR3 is CASSLDRRDLYNSPLHF. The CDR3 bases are TGTGCCAGCAGCTTAGATCGTAGGGACCTCTATAATTCACCCCTCCACTTT.